Following are 28 T cell receptor beta chains from one sample sequenced in a study of response to subunit inactivated influenza vaccine. In TCRdb, the RT-PCR reads were re-called with MiXCR into one record per CDR3 protein. Among a few hundred thousand distinct CDR3 sequences listed, 20% to 25% were seen once. Sequencing used PBMCs from blood, obtained approximately 20 months after vaccination. These receptors were obtained from a man aged 50-75 years who received an inactivated influenza vaccine.

The genes are TRBV20-1 and TRBJ2-7; 8 bases agree with TRBD2. The CDR3 is 14 amino acids. V dropped 0 bases and J dropped 4; count of bases not matched to a gene: 5. The germline gives CDR1 DFQATT, CDR2 SNEGSKA (reference sequence). CDR3 coding DNA: TGCAGTGCTAGAGATCCGGGGGGGCCTTACGAGCAGTACTTC. Translated, it gives CSARDPGGPYEQYF.

This clonotype was observed many times. V gene TRBV5-8 combines with J gene TRBJ1-5; 7 bases align to TRBD1. V dropped 6 bases and J dropped 5; count of bases not matched to a gene: 8. This CDR3 comprises 14 residues. Germline values: CDR1 SGHTS, CDR2 YDEGEE. CDR3 sequence reads: CASNPTGSHQPQHF. Written as DNA, the CDR3 is TGTGCCAGCAACCCGACAGGGTCGCATCAGCCCCAGCATTTT.

V and J are TRBV5-8 and TRBJ2-1; TRBD2 matches at 7 bases. Germline CDR1 and CDR2: SGHTS and YDEGEE. The junction had 3 bases not matched to a gene; V was cut back by 3 bases and J by 0 bases. The CDR3 has 15 amino acids. This chain's CDR3 is CASSYGGGSYNEQFF. In DNA form, the CDR3 reads TGTGCCAGCAGCTATGGGGGGGGCTCCTACAATGAGCAGTTCTTC.

V usage is TRBV7-2 and J usage is TRBJ2-7, with a weak D call TRBD2 (6 bases). The length of the CDR3 is 15 residues. Trimming left V 7 bases short and J 4 bases short, with 20 bases between. In germline, CDR1 is SGHTA, CDR2 FQGNSA. The CDR3 bases are TGTGCCAGCACCCCAGGTGGGGGGTCCTTTTACGAGCAGTACTTC. Translation gives CASTPGGGSFYEQYF.

This clonotype occurred a few times. The genes are TRBV11-2 and TRBJ1-2; D perhaps matches TRBD1 (5 bases). This CDR3 has 13 residues. The germline V gene encodes CDR1 SGHAT and CDR2 FQNNGV. V lost 3 bases, J lost 4 bases, and 9 bases lay in between. CDR3 bases: TGTGCCAGCAGCTTCGTAGGGGCCTATGGCTACACCTTC. Protein: CASSFVGAYGYTF.

This clonotype was recorded a few times. This rearrangement joins TRBV28 to TRBJ1-1; tentative D call: TRBD1 (6 bases). The CDR3 is made up of 15 amino acids. CDR1 MDHEN and CDR2 SYDVKM come from the germline V gene. V was shortened by 3 bases and J by 0 bases, with 11 bases between the two germline ends. This CDR3 reads CASSFPGVMNTEAFF. In DNA form, the CDR3 reads TGTGCCAGCAGTTTTCCAGGGGTGATGAACACTGAAGCTTTCTTT.

This clonotype was counted at least ten times. The chain couples TRBV11-2 to TRBJ1-1; D is unresolved. Per the germline V gene, CDR1 is SGHAT and CDR2 is FQNNGV. The CDR3 length is 13 residues. Trimming shortened V by 1 base and J by 3 bases, and 6 bases separated the two germline ends. CDR3 nucleotide sequence: TGTGCCAGCAGCTTAGTAGAGGACACTGAAGCTTTCTTT. This sequence encodes CASSLVEDTEAFF.

This clonotype was counted once. The gene calls are TRBV5-1 and TRBJ2-7; the D is unclear. The V and J ends lost 0 bases and 0 bases respectively, with 13 bases between them. CDR3 length: 16 amino acids. Germline V gene lookup returns CDR1 SGHRS and CDR2 YFSETQ. The CDR3 is CASSLVMGSNSYEQYF. The CDR3 coding sequence is TGCGCCAGCAGCTTGGTTATGGGCTCCAACTCCTACGAGCAGTACTTC.

This clonotype appeared many times. The chain links TRBV14 to TRBJ1-2; D not resolved. Trimming removed 0 bases from V and 6 bases from J, with 14 bases in between. This CDR3 contains 15 residues. Germline CDR1 and CDR2: SGHDN and FVKESK. CDR3 amino acids: CASSQDFGGTNGYTF. The DNA for the CDR3 is TGTGCCAGCAGCCAAGATTTCGGAGGTACTAATGGCTACACCTTC. Looking up the rest from reference TRBV14 and TRBJ1-2 gives the full variable domain: EAGVTQFPSHSVIEKGQTVTLRCDPISGHDNLYWYRRVMGKEIKFLLHFVKESKQDESGMPNNRFLAERTGGTYSTLKVQPAELEDSGVYFCASSQDFGGTNGYTFGSGTRLTVV.

This clonotype was counted ten times or more. The chain carries TRBV4-3 and TRBJ1-3; D uncertain. From germline, CDR1 is LGHNA and CDR2 YSLEER. V gave up 0 bases and J gave up 4 bases, with 10 bases separating them. This CDR3 comprises 15 residues. CDR3 bases: TGCGCCAGCAGCCAAGAGCCTACCGGGGGAAACACCATATATTTT. Its translation is CASSQEPTGGNTIYF.

This clonotype was observed at least ten times. J is TRBJ1-1 and V is TRBV7-2; 9 positions match TRBD1. The CDR3 sequence is 14 residues long. After removal of 5 bases from V and 2 bases from J, the junction contained 3 bases not matched to a gene. In germline, CDR1 is SGHTA, CDR2 FQGNSA. CDR3 nucleotide sequence: TGTGCCAGCAGCGCGGGACAGGGAAACACTGAAGCTTTCTTT. Protein product: CASSAGQGNTEAFF.

This chain links TRBV7-9 with TRBJ2-2; D tentatively reads TRBD1 or TRBD2 (5 bases each). This CDR3 has 15 amino acids. Trimming pared 5 bases from V and 6 bases from J, leaving 16 bases between. Germline V gene lookup returns CDR1 SEHNR and CDR2 FQNEAQ (reference sequence). CDR3 amino acids: CASSPRRRGPGELFF. CDR3 nucleotides: TGTGCCAGCAGCCCCCGTCGACGGGGACCCGGGGAGCTGTTTTTT.

The rearrangement links TRBV29-1 to TRBJ1-5; weak D call: TRBD1 (5 bases). Germline CDR1 SQVTM, CDR2 ANQGSEA. The CDR3 contains 12 residues. Trimming removed 4 bases at V and 14 bases at J, with 18 bases between. CDR3: CSVVVGEGPKHF. The CDR3 coding sequence is TGCAGCGTTGTGGTTGGGGAGGGACCTAAGCATTTT.

This clonotype was seen a few times. V usage is TRBV28 and J usage is TRBJ1-2; D is unresolved. Germline V CDR1 and CDR2: MDHEN, SYDVKM. V was cut by 1 base and J by 3 bases, with 6 bases left in between. The CDR3 totals 13 residues. For the CDR3, the DNA is TGTGCCAGCAGTTTATCGGGCGACTATGGCTACACCTTC. It specifies CASSLSGDYGYTF.

CDR3 sequence: CASTYSTTGGNYGYTF. DNA for the CDR3: TGTGCCAGCACGTACAGCACGACTGGTGGCAACTATGGCTACACCTTC. The chain joins TRBV28 to TRBJ1-2; unclear D gene. Germline V gene lookup returns CDR1 MDHEN and CDR2 SYDVKM. The V end lost 7 bases, the J end lost 2 bases, and 20 bases lay between the germline ends. This CDR3 has 16 amino acids.

V is TRBV9 and J is TRBJ2-1; 7 bases line up with TRBD2. Germline CDR1 is SGDLS and CDR2 is YYNGEE. There are 15 residues in the CDR3. Trimming at V came to 2 bases and at J to 0 bases, leaving 2 bases not matched to a gene. The CDR3 sequence is CASSVLADSYNEQFF. The CDR3 nucleotides read TGTGCCAGCAGCGTTCTAGCGGACTCCTACAATGAGCAGTTCTTC.

The rearrangement uses TRBV29-1 and TRBJ2-1; tentatively, D is TRBD1 or TRBD2 (5 bases each). This CDR3 contains 13 residues. Deletions cut 2 bases from V and 6 bases from J, with 11 bases between. Germline CDR1 SQVTM, CDR2 ANQGSEA. As DNA, the CDR3 is TGCAGCGTTGAACGCGGGCAGGGCAATGAGCAGTTCTTC. Amino acid sequence: CSVERGQGNEQFF.

This clonotype has at least ten counts. The chain carries TRBV28 and TRBJ1-1; the D is unclear. CDR3 size: 15 residues. V was clipped by 7 bases and J by 4 bases, with 19 bases between them. Germline V gene lookup returns CDR1 MDHEN and CDR2 SYDVKM. The CDR3 nucleotides read TGTGCCAGCACCCCCCTGGGCAGAGCGGGCACTGAAGCTTTCTTT. Translated, it gives CASTPLGRAGTEAFF.

This clonotype was seen a handful of times. The rearrangement links TRBV29-1 to TRBJ2-3; D is ambiguous. The CDR3 contains 15 residues. Trimming took off 4 bases at V and 6 bases at J, with 20 bases between the two ends. Germline V gene lookup returns CDR1 SQVTM and CDR2 ANQGSEA. CDR3 coding DNA: TGCAGCGTTGTCTTCGGACGCGATTTTTTGGATACGCAGTATTTT. This translates into CSVVFGRDFLDTQYF.

The V and J genes are TRBV7-2 and TRBJ1-6, with D possibly matching TRBD1 (6 bases). Germline assignment: CDR1 SGHTA and CDR2 FQGNSA. This CDR3 comprises 13 residues. V dropped 7 bases and J dropped 10 bases, with 14 bases sitting between them. The CDR3 DNA follows: TGTGCCAGCACTGACGGACAGCCCTCACCCCTCCACTTT. Amino acids: CASTDGQPSPLHF.

The chain combines TRBV7-9 with TRBJ1-5; D is perhaps TRBD1 (5 bases). Trimming shortened V by 2 bases and J by 6 bases, and 20 bases separated the two germline ends. The CDR3 length is 17 residues. The germline V gene has CDR1 SEHNR and CDR2 FQNEAQ (reference sequence). The CDR3 DNA reads as TGTGCCAGCAGCTTAACAATCGGACCCGGGGGTGGTCAGCCCCAGCATTTT. Its translation is CASSLTIGPGGGQPQHF.

V gene TRBV12-3 or TRBV12-4 combines with J gene TRBJ2-2; TRBD1 aligns across 11 bases. The CDR3 loop spans 16 amino acids. V shed 4 bases and J 4 bases; nucleotides not matched to a gene: 5. The CDR3 region has the DNA TGTGCCAGCAGTTCCTCCGGGACAGGGGGCACCGGGGAGCTGTTTTTT. Translated: CASSSSGTGGTGELFF.

The V and J genes are TRBV6-5 and TRBJ2-1; D remains ambiguous. Germline values: CDR1 MNHEY, CDR2 SVGAGI. This CDR3 region has 17 residues. Trimming pared 0 bases from V and 2 bases from J, leaving 14 bases between. CDR3 sequence (DNA): TGTGCCAGCAGTTACTCCCCAGCGAGATCTACCTACAATGAGCAGTTCTTC. It specifies CASSYSPARSTYNEQFF.

The V call is TRBV5-1, the J call TRBJ1-2, with a tentative D call TRBD1 (5 bases). Germline V gene sequence: CDR1 SGHRS, CDR2 YFSETQ. With 0 bases removed from V and 3 bases from J, the gap between germline ends came to 12 bases. This CDR3 has 15 residues. CDR3 in DNA: TGCGCCAGCAGCTTGGATGCAGGGATGGACTATGGCTACACCTTC. This codes for CASSLDAGMDYGYTF. Full variable domain (remainder filled in from reference TRBV5-1 and TRBJ1-2): KAGVTQTPRYLIKTRGQQVTLSCSPISGHRSVSWYQQTPGQGLQFLFEYFSETQRNKGNFPGRFSGRQFSNSRSEMNVSTLELGDSALYLCASSLDAGMDYGYTFGSGTRLTVV.

In its sample, this clonotype was seen many times. The chain joins TRBV12-3 or TRBV12-4 to TRBJ1-2, with TRBD1 matching 7 bases. V shed 6 bases and J 5 bases; nucleotides not matched to a gene: 3. The CDR3 has 12 amino acids. For the CDR3, the DNA is TGTGCCAGCAGCAGGGGGGGGTATGGCTACACCTTC. It yields the protein CASSRGGYGYTF.

This clonotype was detected many times. V gene TRBV4-3 combines with J gene TRBJ1-2; possibly TRBD1 for D (5 bases). Germline V gene sequence: CDR1 LGHNA, CDR2 YSLEER. Trimming took 1 base from V and 3 from J, leaving 6 bases between them. CDR3 size: 13 residues. CDR3 coding DNA: TGCGCCAGCAGCCAAGGGGGGGACTATGGCTACACCTTC. Encoded protein: CASSQGGDYGYTF.

The chain combines TRBV6-2 or TRBV6-3 with TRBJ2-1; D is uncertain. Germline CDR1 reads MNHEY; CDR2 reads SVGEGT. This CDR3 comprises 12 residues. V was shortened by 1 base and J by 7 bases, with 5 bases between the two germline ends. The CDR3 region is CASSYLGNEQFF. The CDR3 region has the DNA TGTGCCAGCAGTTACTTGGGGAATGAGCAGTTCTTC.

The table lists this clonotype with a few counts. V is TRBV5-4 and J is TRBJ2-2; 9 bases are shared with TRBD1. The V gene's germline CDR1 is SGHNT and CDR2 YYREEE (reference sequence). The CDR3 sequence is 15 residues long. V shed 1 base, J shed 7 bases, and the junction held 5 bases outside the gene matches. The CDR3 reads CASSLYRGQDGELFF. As DNA, the CDR3 is TGTGCCAGCAGCTTGTACAGGGGGCAAGACGGGGAGCTGTTTTTT.